This T cell receptor (beta chain) is from a study of blood T cell repertoires in COVID-19. Original data processing: Using reference gene primer amplification, nucleated cell counts were estimated. The repertoire was sequenced with immunoSEQ multiplex PCR; TCRdb's copy has only in-frame clones and lacks some. The V and J calls and the clone size are those of that table, but D and trimming were determined from the DNA. The sample includes fewer than 250,000 clones, roughly 81% of them seen just once. This CDR3 contains 15 residues. Germline V gives CDR1 SGHTS, CDR2 YDEGEE. Trimming removed 5 bases from V and 5 bases from J, with 18 bases in between.

The chain employs TRBV5-8 and TRBJ2-3; D may be TRBD1 (6 bases). The sequence came from a man in his forties with acute or convalescent COVID-19. The sample taken for sequencing was peripheral blood. CDR3 DNA: TGTGCCAGCAGGGTACAGGGTTCCCGGGGAGATACGCAGTATTTT. It translates to CASRVQGSRGDTQYF.